These 10 T cell receptor beta chains originate from one sample sequenced in a study of blood T cell repertoires in COVID-19. Produced via immunoSEQ multiplex PCR; TCRdb's table is partial and in-frame only. Counted here are 140,000 to 150,000 clones, around nine tenths occurring once; the ten biggest clones make up 2.3%. The sequenced sample was peripheral blood. The receptors were sampled from a human donor in a cohort sampled during active COVID-19.

This chain links TRBV3-1 (or the pseudogene TRBV3-2) with TRBJ2-7, with a possible D match to TRBD2 (6 bases). Trimming stripped 4 bases from V and 0 bases from J, with 10 bases between. The CDR3 extends over 14 amino acids. Germline V gene data show CDR1 as LGHDT and CDR2 as YNNKEL (reference sequence). The CDR3 region is CASSRHGSSYEQYF. The CDR3 bases are TGTGCCAGCAGCCGGCACGGGAGCTCCTACGAGCAGTACTTC.

The chain carries TRBV25-1 and TRBJ2-7, with D uncertain. V was trimmed by 3 bases and J by 1 base, leaving 4 bases between them. The CDR3 spans 12 residues. Looked up from germline, CDR1 is MGHDK and CDR2 is SYGVNS. The DNA of the CDR3 is TGTGCCAGCAGTGATTATTCCTACGAGCAGTACTTC. This translates into CASSDYSYEQYF.

The count of this clone is one. This sequence joins TRBV3-1 (or the pseudogene TRBV3-2) and TRBJ2-5; D is ambiguous. Trimming shortened V by 0 bases and J by 5 bases, and 13 bases separated the two germline ends. From germline, CDR1 is LGHDT and CDR2 YNNKEL (reference sequence). The CDR3 spans 15 residues. CDR3 amino acids: CASSQEAGRQETQYF. DNA of the CDR3: TGTGCCAGCAGCCAAGAGGCAGGAAGGCAGGAGACCCAGTACTTC.

This sequence joins TRBV7-2 and TRBJ1-2; D call uncertain. The CDR3 spans 13 residues. In germline, CDR1 is SGHTA, CDR2 FQGNSA. The V and J ends lost 2 bases and 2 bases respectively, with 6 bases between them. CDR3 in amino acids: CASSLPRNYGYTF. In DNA form, the CDR3 reads TGTGCCAGCAGCTTACCGCGGAACTATGGCTACACCTTC.

The V call is TRBV7-9, the J call TRBJ2-3; a weak D match, TRBD1 (6 bases). Trimming took off 3 bases at V and 2 bases at J, with 12 bases between the two ends. Germline V gene lookup returns CDR1 SEHNR and CDR2 FQNEAQ (reference sequence). This CDR3 region has 15 residues. The CDR3 loop reads CASSFGQTNTDTQYF. The DNA of the CDR3 is TGTGCCAGCAGCTTCGGACAGACCAACACAGATACGCAGTATTTT. The entire variable domain, with the rest obtained from reference TRBV7-9 and TRBJ2-3, is as follows: DTGVSQNPRHKITKRGQNVTFRCDPISEHNRLYWYRQTLGQGPEFLTYFQNEAQLEKSRLLSDRFSAERPKGSFSTLEIQRTEQGDSAMYLCASSFGQTNTDTQYFGPGTRLTVL.

The chain is built from TRBV6-2 or TRBV6-3 and TRBJ2-5, with unresolved D. This CDR3 has 14 residues. Germline V gives CDR1 MNHEY, CDR2 SVGEGT. V shed 0 bases and J shed 2 bases, with 7 bases lying between them. The CDR3 nucleotides read TGTGCCAGCAGTTACTCGTCCAGACAAGAGACCCAGTACTTC. This sequence encodes CASSYSSRQETQYF.

The V gene is TRBV11-3, the J gene TRBJ2-2, with 7 bases that match TRBD2. From germline, CDR1 is SGHNT and CDR2 YENEEA. V dropped 0 bases and J dropped 1; count of bases not matched to a gene: 2. CDR3 length equals 16 residues. The DNA for the CDR3 is TGTGCCAGCAGCTTAGAGGGGACTATGAACACCGGGGAGCTGTTTTTT. This sequence encodes CASSLEGTMNTGELFF.

The chain combines TRBV6-2 or TRBV6-3 with TRBJ1-1; a weak D match, TRBD1 (5 bases). Germline CDR1 MNHEY, CDR2 SVGEGT. The CDR3 consists of 13 residues. Trimming stripped 2 bases from V and 4 bases from J, with 8 bases between. The CDR3 DNA is TGTGCCAGCAGTTACGGGACTTCCACTGAAGCTTTCTTT. Its protein product is CASSYGTSTEAFF.

This sequence joins TRBV25-1 and TRBJ1-5; 8 bases line up with TRBD1. Trimming cost V 2 bases and J 1 base; bases outside gene matches: 1. This CDR3 spans 15 amino acids. Per germline, CDR1 MGHDK and CDR2 SYGVNS. CDR3 bases: TGTGCCAGCAGTGAAGACAGGGGAAGCAATCAGCCCCAGCATTTT. As protein: CASSEDRGSNQPQHF. The full variable domain, completed using reference TRBV25-1 and TRBJ1-5, is EADIYQTPRYLVIGTGKKITLECSQTMGHDKMYWYQQDPGMELHLIHYSYGVNSTEKGDLSSESTVSRIRTEHFPLTLESARPSHTSQYLCASSEDRGSNQPQHFGDGTRLSIL.

The chain combines TRBV24-1 with TRBJ2-2, with 7 bases that match TRBD1. With V trimmed by 2 bases and J by 1 base, 6 bases remained unmatched. The CDR3 totals 17 residues. CDR1 and CDR2 (germline): KGHDR, SFDVKD. The CDR3 DNA follows: TGTGCCACCAGTGATTACTACAGGGGTATGAACACCGGGGAGCTGTTTTTT. Its protein is CATSDYYRGMNTGELFF.